The sequence of this T cell receptor beta chain was determined in a study of blood T cell repertoires in COVID-19. Whole-study context: Collection of acute and convalescent COVID-19 samples took place in the United States, Italy and Spain. PBMCs, B-cell-depleted T cells, or T cells were the source of the cDNA or gDNA that made up the material.

Per the original methods: Reference gene primer amplification gave nucleated cell count estimates. Only in-frame clones appear in the TCRdb table, and some are missing; sequencing was by immunoSEQ multiplex PCR. V and J calls and clone size are copied from that table; D and trimming were computed from the DNA. Among fewer than 150,000 clones listed, 85% were seen once. V was cut by 2 bases and J by 0 bases, with 11 bases left in between. The CDR3 has 16 residues. The germline V gene has CDR1 MNHNS and CDR2 SASEGT. This clone came up a few times. The rearrangement links TRBV6-1 to TRBJ1-3; D is ambiguous. The specimen sequenced was peripheral blood. This clonotype was obtained from a human donor in a cohort sampled during active COVID-19. The CDR3 region has the DNA TGTGCCAGCAGTGAATTATTGAGGAGCTCTGGAAACACCATATATTTT. Translated, it gives CASSELLRSSGNTIYF.